The rows below give T cell receptor beta chains drawn from one sample of a study of blood T cells in healthy people across ages. MiXCR, applied by TCRdb to the 5' RACE reads, yields one record per CDR3 protein. The data contain fewer than 1,000,000 distinct CDR3 sequences, more than 35% of them singletons. Material for sequencing was blood. The source of these receptors is a man aged 80 or over in good health. CDR3s include the opening cysteine and the closing phenylalanine or tryptophan. The D gene is left open where the match is weak. The size field is filled for only some rows; it gives once, few, many or a size class.

clone_size j_call d_call cdr3_length v_call cdr3_aa cdr3_nt
once TRBJ2-1 TRBD1 16 TRBV5-1 CASSPGGALRCNEQFF TGCGCCAGCAGCCCAGGGGGAGCCTTACGCTGCAATGAGCAGTTCTTC
NA TRBJ1-2 NA 13 TRBV9 CASSATGGYGYTF TGTGCCAGCAGTGCGACAGGAGGATATGGCTACACCTTC
few TRBJ2-1 NA 12 TRBV20-1 CSASPRYNEQFF TGCAGTGCTAGCCCCCGCTACAATGAGCAGTTCTTC
few TRBJ2-7 NA 14 TRBV7-3 CASSLVGRMDEQYF TGTGCCAGCAGCTTAGTGGGACGGATGGATGAGCAGTACTTC
once TRBJ1-4 TRBD1 14 TRBV4-2 CVSGRQGNNEKLFF TGTGTCAGCGGCCGACAGGGGAATAATGAAAAACTGTTTTTT
many TRBJ2-5 TRBD2 15 TRBV2 CASSEPAGGGETQYF TGTGCCAGCAGTGAACCAGCGGGAGGGGGAGAGACCCAGTACTTC
few TRBJ1-3 NA 15 TRBV12-3/TRBV12-4 CASSTGLAAGNTIYF TGTGCCAGCAGTACAGGACTCGCCGCTGGGAACACCATATATTTT
NA TRBJ2-7 TRBD2 13 TRBV7-2 CAISGSHSYEQYF TGTGCCATCAGCGGGAGTCACTCCTACGAGCAGTACTTC
NA TRBJ2-7 NA 15 TRBV11-2 CASSPTLAPTAEQYF TGTGCCAGCAGCCCGACCCTAGCGCCAACGGCCGAGCAGTACTTC
NA TRBJ2-4 NA 16 TRBV5-6 CASSLFTEIAKNIQYF TGTGCCAGCAGCTTATTTACAGAAATAGCCAAAAACATTCAGTACTTC
NA TRBJ2-5 NA 13 TRBV28 CASSLPVKETQYF TGTGCCAGCAGTCTCCCCGTCAAAGAGACCCAGTACTTC
NA TRBJ2-7 TRBD1 14 TRBV29-1 CSVEDAGGSYEQYF TGCAGCGTTGAAGACGCAGGGGGCTCCTACGAGCAGTACTTC
NA TRBJ2-3 TRBD2 14 TRBV29-1 CSVALAGVPDTQYF TGCAGCGTCGCTTTAGCGGGAGTTCCAGATACGCAGTATTTT
few TRBJ2-5 NA 14 TRBV20-1 CSASVRRLQETQYF TGCAGTGCTAGTGTTCGTCGGCTCCAAGAGACCCAGTACTTC
few TRBJ1-1 NA 16 TRBV5-1 CASSLALQVSYTEAFF TGCGCCAGCAGCTTGGCCTTACAGGTTTCTTACACTGAAGCTTTCTTT
NA TRBJ1-2 NA 15 TRBV13 CASSPLAGVGYGYTF TGTGCCAGCAGCCCCCTCGCGGGGGTTGGATATGGCTACACCTTC
NA TRBJ2-1 NA 14 TRBV5-1 CASSLSGLYNEQFF TGCGCCAGCAGCTTGAGCGGGCTCTACAATGAGCAGTTCTTC
NA TRBJ1-2 TRBD1 14 TRBV20-1 CSAATQGVVVGYTF TGCAGTGCTGCCACACAGGGGGTTGTTGTAGGCTACACCTTC
NA TRBJ2-1 TRBD2 15 TRBV7-9 CASSLTSGRPHEQFF TGTGCCAGCAGCCTCACTAGCGGGAGACCCCATGAGCAGTTCTTC
NA TRBJ2-3 NA 15 TRBV12-3/TRBV12-4 CASSPGGIRTDTQYF TGTGCCAGCAGCCCCGGGGGAATTCGCACAGATACGCAGTATTTT
NA TRBJ2-5 NA 13 TRBV2 CANEGASTETQYF TGTGCCAATGAAGGGGCTTCCACAGAGACCCAGTACTTC
NA TRBJ2-3 NA 16 TRBV9 CASSPTGTPSADTQYF TGTGCCAGCAGCCCTACCGGGACACCAAGCGCAGATACGCAGTATTTT
few TRBJ2-3 TRBD2 16 TRBV7-2 CASSSGLAGGGDTQYF TGTGCCAGCAGCTCCGGACTAGCGGGGGGAGGAGATACGCAGTATTTT
NA TRBJ2-7 NA 14 TRBV6-5 CASSYVTDPYEQYF TGTGCCAGCAGTTATGTGACAGATCCCTACGAGCAGTACTTC
NA TRBJ2-2 TRBD2 16 TRBV6-2/TRBV6-3 CASSLAGGKNTGELFF TGTGCCAGCAGTCTTGCGGGGGGGAAGAACACCGGGGAGCTGTTTTTT
NA TRBJ2-1 TRBD2 15 TRBV20-1 CSAQNTGTSDNIQFF TGCAGTGCTCAGAACACCGGGACTAGCGATAATATCCAGTTCTTC
NA TRBJ2-3 TRBD2 16 TRBV24-1 CATSDWTSGGQDTQYF TGTGCCACCAGTGATTGGACTAGCGGGGGGCAGGATACGCAGTATTTT
NA TRBJ2-5 NA 12 TRBV3-1 CASSQEEETQYF TGTGCCAGCAGCCAAGAAGAGGAGACCCAGTACTTC
NA TRBJ2-7 TRBD1 15 TRBV7-2 CASSPQGTGSYEQYF TGTGCCAGCAGCCCACAGGGGACAGGATCCTACGAGCAGTACTTC
NA TRBJ2-1 TRBD2 16 TRBV7-2 CASSLVGTSGNDEQFF TGTGCCAGCAGCTTAGTAGGCACTAGCGGGAACGATGAGCAGTTCTTC
many TRBJ2-3 TRBD2 16 TRBV11-3 CASSFSSGRDLDTQYF TGTGCCAGCAGCTTTTCCAGCGGGAGGGATTTGGATACGCAGTATTTT
NA TRBJ2-3 NA 12 TRBV13 CASGSYTDTQYF TGTGCCAGCGGTTCTTACACAGATACGCAGTATTTT
few TRBJ1-5 NA 13 TRBV7-2 CASSLALYQPQHF TGTGCCAGCAGCTTAGCCCTGTATCAGCCCCAGCATTTT
NA TRBJ2-7 NA 12 TRBV29-1 CSVVSGSYEQYF TGCAGCGTTGTGTCTGGGTCCTACGAGCAGTACTTC
NA TRBJ1-1 NA 15 TRBV10-3 CAISESVGTNTEAFF TGTGCCATCAGTGAGTCGGTGGGAACGAACACTGAAGCTTTCTTT
many TRBJ2-3 NA 16 TRBV12-3/TRBV12-4 CASSRTLGSSTDTQYF TGTGCCAGCAGCCGGACTTTGGGATCTAGCACAGATACGCAGTATTTT
NA TRBJ2-2 NA 16 TRBV7-3 CASSKTRRENTGELFF TGTGCCAGCAGTAAAACTAGGCGGGAGAACACCGGGGAGCTGTTTTTT
NA TRBJ1-4 NA 13 TRBV10-1 CASSGTENEKLFF TGCGCCAGCAGTGGGACAGAGAATGAAAAACTGTTTTTT
NA TRBJ2-1 NA 12 TRBV11-1 CASSATGTEQFF TGTGCCAGCAGCGCTACTGGGACGGAGCAGTTCTTC
NA TRBJ2-5 NA 13 TRBV6-6 CASRKGGEETQYF TGTGCCAGTAGGAAGGGGGGAGAAGAGACCCAGTACTTC
few TRBJ1-5 NA 18 TRBV20-1 CSASNAAGTASINQPQHF TGCAGTGCTAGTAATGCGGCCGGGACCGCCTCTATCAATCAGCCCCAGCATTTT
NA TRBJ2-7 NA 13 TRBV20-1 CSARVTGEGEQYF TGCAGTGCTAGAGTAACAGGGGAGGGCGAGCAGTACTTC
few TRBJ2-7 NA 13 TRBV5-1 CASSVGPGYEQYF TGCGCCAGCAGCGTGGGTCCGGGCTACGAGCAGTACTTC
NA TRBJ2-3 NA 18 TRBV2 CASSESVRGPMSTDTQYF TGTGCCAGCAGTGAATCGGTCAGGGGTCCAATGAGCACAGATACGCAGTATTTT
NA TRBJ1-2 TRBD1 17 TRBV12-3/TRBV12-4 CATARVDRDRVDYGYTF TGTGCCACCGCGAGAGTCGACCGGGACAGGGTCGACTATGGCTACACCTTC